Listed below are T cell receptor beta chains from one sample, sequenced in a study of T cells after yellow fever vaccination. TCRdb ran MiXCR on the 5' RACE reads and lists one entry per CDR3 protein. The sample has 50,000 or so distinct CDR3 sequences; more than 5.5% are singletons. This sample comprised CD8+ T cells sorted from PBMCs, obtained on the day of the first yellow fever vaccination. All receptors come from a man in his late teens or twenties who received the YFV17D yellow fever vaccine. Both conserved end residues are trimmed from each CDR3. Each record gives: V gene, J gene, CDR3 protein.

TRBV4-1	TRBJ2-3	ASSPGFATDTQY
TRBV18	TRBJ2-1	ASSPGLAGD
TRBV6-1	TRBJ2-3	ASTKLAGGPGDTQY
TRBV28	TRBJ1-2	ASTTGGIIYGYT
TRBV6-2/TRBV6-3	TRBJ2-2	ASRSGGELF
TRBV10-3	TRBJ2-7	AISAPGQGGYEQY
TRBV14	TRBJ2-3	ASSQDGGWDTQY
TRBV6-1	TRBJ2-1	ASSEGVRDNEQF
TRBV24-1	TRBJ2-3	ATSDPTSMTDTQY
TRBV3-1	TRBJ2-1	ASSFGVAYNEQF
TRBV29-1	TRBJ2-1	SAAGSITYNEQF
TRBV4-2	TRBJ2-7	ASSHPGGRGGISYEQY
TRBV4-3	TRBJ2-3	ASSQAATVNTDTQY
TRBV19	TRBJ2-2	ASRSGELF
TRBV5-6	TRBJ2-3	ASSFRQGGTDTQY
TRBV20-1	TRBJ2-1	SARELGSYNEQF
TRBV4-1	TRBJ2-5	ASSQRSSGGETQY
TRBV6-2/TRBV6-3	TRBJ1-2	ASSYFGTDYGYT
TRBV12-3/TRBV12-4	TRBJ2-2	ASSPHTSGLDGELF
TRBV20-1	TRBJ2-3	SANPSGGAGDTQY
TRBV20-1	TRBJ2-7	SARGLTGYEQY
TRBV20-1	TRBJ2-1	SARGLLVGNEQF
TRBV4-1	TRBJ2-3	ASSQTSGGSDTQY
TRBV4-1	TRBJ1-1	ASSQVQTEAF
TRBV27	TRBJ2-1	ASSPPPTGDHNEQF
TRBV29-1	TRBJ2-3	SVGFGTGLGDTQY
TRBV5-1	TRBJ2-5	ASSLRGRSQETQY
TRBV14	TRBJ2-2	DSSLLSTSHHPNTGELF
TRBV27	TRBJ2-4	ASSPGDLNQY
TRBV6-5	TRBJ1-5	ASSPLWGGSNQPQH
TRBV4-3	TRBJ1-2	ASSQGTVSGDGYT
TRBV25-1	TRBJ1-1	ASSAQAYTEAF
TRBV7-9	TRBJ1-5	ASSLDWGRAQH
TRBV21-1	TRBJ1-1	ASSKVGGGTEAF
TRBV6-5	TRBJ2-1	ASSYSSGGAESYNEQF
TRBV27	TRBJ1-1	ASSSRQGWRTEAF
TRBV12-3/TRBV12-4	TRBJ2-5	ASSLQGRGALQETQY
TRBV12-3/TRBV12-4	TRBJ2-6	ASSPPAFGANVLT
TRBV4-1	TRBJ2-7	ASSQVAGNYEQY
TRBV12-3/TRBV12-4	TRBJ2-5	ASSLARVRGSVETQY
TRBV3-1	TRBJ1-2	ASSQTGAGGYT
TRBV10-2	TRBJ2-1	ASLAGKNEQF
TRBV12-3/TRBV12-4	TRBJ2-3	ASSGQDPPQIEQY
TRBV7-9	TRBJ2-3	ASSLTGTPTDTQY
TRBV4-2	TRBJ2-7	ASSQAGTGNEQY
TRBV20-1	TRBJ2-1	SARDGRGNEQF
TRBV4-1	TRBJ2-5	ASSQQTLQETQY
TRBV27	TRBJ1-1	ASSLLRGPSNTEAF
TRBV4-3	TRBJ2-7	ASSQDKGTGDYEQY
TRBV12-3/TRBV12-4	TRBJ1-2	ASTADRVNYGYT
TRBV11-1	TRBJ2-5	ASSFWEDPQETQY
TRBV6-2/TRBV6-3	TRBJ1-1	ASSYSANTEAF
TRBV5-1	TRBJ2-7	ASSFLLETGPYEQY
TRBV4-1	TRBJ2-2	ASSQFAGDTGELF
TRBV5-4	TRBJ2-3	ASSAESQGLLGTDTQY
TRBV5-6	TRBJ1-1	ASSSHSYPGAF
TRBV19	TRBJ2-3	AIATEDSTDTQY